The 31 T cell receptor beta chains below come from one sample, sequenced in a study of Japanese encephalitis immunity and Zika vaccine responses. Via MiXCR, TCRdb re-called the 5' RACE reads, giving one row per CDR3 protein. The sample includes about 350 distinct CDR3 sequences, around 2.6% of them seen just once. PBMCs were CFSE-labeled and cultured for 5 to 7 days with peptide pools at about 0.94 ug/mL each. Unfixed live CD56-CD19-CD16-CD3+CD4+ CFSE-low cells were sorted as proliferating CD4 T cells. Specimen: antigen-activated CD4+ T cells from blood, cultured, collected during a Zika inactivated vaccine study. The receptors here all came from an adult woman who received an inactivated Zika virus vaccine.

J is TRBJ1-1 and V is TRBV9, with TRBD1 matching 8 bases. CDR3 size: 15 residues. Germline V gives CDR1 SGDLS, CDR2 YYNGEE. V lost 4 bases to trimming and J lost 0 bases; unmatched junction nucleotides: 5. This chain's CDR3 is CASSRQGSMNTEAFF. Written as DNA, the CDR3 is TGTGCCAGCAGCCGACAGGGGAGTATGAACACTGAAGCTTTCTTT. Together with reference TRBV9 and TRBJ1-1, the CDR3 gives the full variable domain: DSGVTQTPKHLITATGQRVTLRCSPRSGDLSVYWYQQSLDQGLQFLIQYYNGEERAKGNILERFSAQQFPDLHSELNLSSLELGDSALYFCASSRQGSMNTEAFFGQGTRLTVV.

In its sample, this clonotype was seen a few times. The chain carries TRBV28 and TRBJ2-2; D is undetermined. From germline, CDR1 is MDHEN and CDR2 SYDVKM. V gave up 11 bases and J gave up 9 bases, with 13 bases separating them. CDR3 length equals 11 residues. CDR3: CAASLGRELFF. The CDR3 DNA is TGTGCCGCCAGTTTGGGTCGGGAGCTGTTTTTT.

In this sample, this clonotype is medium-sized. The chain links TRBV24-1 to TRBJ2-1; the D gene is possibly TRBD2 (5 bases). V lost 1 base and J lost 9, with 6 bases in between. The CDR3 is 12 residues long. Germline loops: CDR1 KGHDR, CDR2 SFDVKD. The CDR3: CATSDFAGEQFF. CDR3 nucleotides: TGTGCCACCAGTGATTTTGCGGGTGAGCAGTTCTTC.

This clonotype was seen more than once but under ten times. The genes are TRBV12-3 or TRBV12-4 and TRBJ2-3; 13 bases match TRBD2. After removal of 3 bases from V and 0 bases from J, the junction contained 0 bases not matched to a gene. The CDR3 is made up of 16 amino acids. The CDR3 sequence: CASSLGLAGSTDTQYF. CDR3 nucleotides: TGTGCCAGCAGTTTGGGACTAGCGGGGAGCACAGATACGCAGTATTTT.

This clonotype is medium-sized within its sample. This rearrangement joins TRBV9 to TRBJ2-4, with a possible D match to TRBD2 (6 bases). CDR3 length: 15 amino acids. Trimming stripped 0 bases from V and 7 bases from J, with 14 bases between. CDR1 is SGDLS and CDR2 is YYNGEE in the germline V gene. CDR3: CASSVASGVGNIQYF. In nucleotides, the CDR3 is TGTGCCAGCAGCGTAGCCTCGGGAGTCGGGAACATTCAGTACTTC.

This clonotype rates as large. The rearrangement joins TRBV30 to TRBJ2-3; D gene uncertain. CDR1 is GTSNPN, CDR2 SVGIG, per germline (reference sequence). The V gene lost 0 bases and the J gene lost 4 bases, with 11 bases spanning the gap. The CDR3 consists of 14 residues. CDR3 sequence (DNA): TGTGCCTGGAGTGTTGGGTTAAGCTCAGATACGCAGTATTTT. It yields the protein CAWSVGLSSDTQYF. Looking up the rest from reference TRBV30 and TRBJ2-3 gives the full variable domain: SQTIHQWPATLVQPVGSPLSLECTVEGTSNPNLYWYRQAAGRGLQLLFYSVGIGQISSEVPQNLSASRPQDRQFILSSKKLLLSDSGFYLCAWSVGLSSDTQYFGPGTRLTVL.

In its sample, this clonotype ranks as medium-sized. This sequence joins TRBV7-9 and TRBJ2-3; the D gene is possibly TRBD2 (6 bases). This CDR3 comprises 17 residues. The germline V gene has CDR1 SEHNR and CDR2 FQNEAQ (reference sequence). The V gene lost 4 bases and the J gene lost 0 bases, with 17 bases spanning the gap. In DNA form, the CDR3 reads TGTGCCAGCAGCTCCCGGATAGCGGAAAGGAGCACAGATACGCAGTATTTT. Protein sequence: CASSSRIAERSTDTQYF.

This clonotype is termed medium-sized. V usage is TRBV4-3 and J usage is TRBJ2-5; D call uncertain. Germline assignment: CDR1 LGHNA and CDR2 YSLEER. V lost 1 base and J lost 4, with 10 bases in between. The CDR3 is made up of 14 amino acids. The CDR3 sequence is CASSQARGPETQYF. CDR3 bases: TGCGCCAGCAGCCAAGCCCGCGGACCAGAGACCCAGTACTTC.

In this sample, this clonotype is large. V and J are TRBV6-5 and TRBJ2-1; the D gene is possibly TRBD1 (6 bases). CDR3 length equals 15 residues. V lost 6 bases and J 0 bases, leaving 12 bases between the germline ends. Looked up from germline, CDR1 is MNHEY and CDR2 is SVGAGI. As DNA, the CDR3 is TGTGCCAGCAGAAAAGGGGGTAGCTCCTACAATGAGCAGTTCTTC. It encodes CASRKGGSSYNEQFF.

By sample fraction, this clonotype is medium-sized. CDR3 amino acids: CASSKQGISSYNSPLHF. CDR3 bases: TGTGCCAGCAGTAAACAGGGGATCAGTTCCTATAATTCACCCCTCCACTTT. The J gene is TRBJ1-6, the V gene TRBV6-5, with 7 bases matching TRBD1. Germline trimming cut 5 bases from V and 1 base from J; bases unmatched to any gene: 8. In germline, CDR1 is MNHEY, CDR2 SVGAGI. The CDR3 contains 17 residues.

On this clonotype: One end of the junction does not line up with germline, which may come from a read error. CDR3 amino acids: CANSSKLAGQETQYF. The DNA of the CDR3 is TGCGCCAACAGCTCGAAACTAGCGGGGCAAGAGACCCAGTACTTC. This chain uses TRBV5-1 with TRBJ2-5; TRBD2 matches at 10 bases. Germline values: CDR1 SGHRS, CDR2 YFSETQ. The CDR3 totals 15 residues.

Concerning this clonotype itself: At one of its ends the junction is not consistent with the germline gene, which may arise from a read error. The gene calls are TRBV27 and TRBJ2-1, with D uncertain. This CDR3 has 15 residues. In germline, CDR1 is MNHEY, CDR2 SMNVEV (reference sequence). The CDR3 spells CASSSLPSSYNEKFF. CDR3 DNA sequence: TGTGCCAGCAGTTCCCTTCCAAGCTCCTACAATGAGAAGTTCTTC.

This clonotype qualifies as large. V is TRBV3-1 and J is TRBJ2-7; D perhaps matches TRBD1 (6 bases). Trimming took 0 bases from V and 0 from J, leaving 18 bases between them. This CDR3 has 18 amino acids. Germline CDR1 and CDR2: LGHDT and YNNKEL (reference sequence). This chain's CDR3 is CASSQDRVGAPSSYEQYF. As DNA, the CDR3 is TGTGCCAGCAGCCAAGACAGGGTGGGGGCACCAAGCTCCTACGAGCAGTACTTC.

In its sample, this clonotype ranks as medium-sized (0.01 to 0.1%). This chain connects TRBV3-1 to TRBJ2-7; weak D call: TRBD1 (5 bases). The CDR3 has 17 amino acids. V was pared by 4 bases and J by 1 base, with 20 bases between. CDR1 and CDR2 from the germline V gene are LGHDT and YNNKEL (reference sequence). The CDR3 reads CASSRHLGAGSSYEQYF. CDR3 in DNA: TGTGCCAGCAGCCGACACTTAGGGGCAGGCTCGTCCTACGAGCAGTACTTC.

This clonotype was found a few times. V gene TRBV2 combines with J gene TRBJ2-1; 8 bases fit TRBD2. Trimming cost V 6 bases and J 7 bases; bases outside gene matches: 2. The CDR3 consists of 12 residues. CDR1 is SNHLY, CDR2 FYNNEI, per germline. This CDR3 reads CASSPSGNEQFF. CDR3 in DNA: TGTGCCAGCAGCCCTAGCGGGAATGAGCAGTTCTTC. Based on the CDR3 plus reference TRBV2 and TRBJ2-1, the full variable domain is EPEVTQTPSHQVTQMGQEVILRCVPISNHLYFYWYRQILGQKVEFLVSFYNNEISEKSEIFDDQFSVERPDGSNFTLKIRSTKLEDSAMYFCASSPSGNEQFFGPGTRLTVL.

This clonotype rates as medium-sized. The genes are TRBV18 and TRBJ1-1; D remains unclear. The CDR3 is 14 amino acids. Trimming stripped 3 bases from V and 1 base from J, with 9 bases between. Germline V gives CDR1 KGHSH, CDR2 LQKENI. The CDR3 region has the DNA TGTGCCAGCTCACCCTCCTCGGGGAACACTGAAGCTTTCTTT. Translated, it gives CASSPSSGNTEAFF.

By share, this clonotype ranks as large. V is TRBV2 and J is TRBJ2-3, with D possibly TRBD2 on 6 matching bases. The CDR3 is made up of 14 amino acids. Trimming left V 7 bases short and J 2 bases short, with 13 bases between. CDR1 is SNHLY, CDR2 FYNNEI, per germline. The CDR3 here is CASIQRATTDTQYF. The CDR3 bases are TGTGCCAGCATTCAGCGGGCGACCACAGATACGCAGTATTTT.

This clonotype came up a few times. This rearrangement joins TRBV19 to TRBJ2-1; 9 bases line up with TRBD1. V gave up 1 base and J gave up 4 bases; unmatched junction bases: 5. Germline CDR1 reads LNHDA; CDR2 reads SQIVND (reference sequence). This CDR3 is 16 amino acids long. The chain's CDR3 is CASSIAMTGGYNEQFF. As DNA, the CDR3 is TGTGCCAGTAGTATAGCTATGACAGGGGGATACAATGAGCAGTTCTTC.

The J gene is TRBJ2-3, the V gene TRBV29-1; D possibly matches TRBD1 or TRBD2 (5 bases each). This CDR3 region has 14 residues. The V and J ends lost 1 base and 1 base respectively, with 9 bases between them. Germline lookup yields CDR1 SQVTM and CDR2 ANQGSEA. The CDR3 here is CSVEGGLGTDTQYF. The CDR3 region has the DNA TGCAGCGTTGAAGGGGGGTTGGGCACAGATACGCAGTATTTT.

This clonotype qualifies as hyperexpanded. The chain combines TRBV28 with TRBJ1-4, with D unclear. Trimming removed 6 bases at V and 3 bases at J, with 11 bases between. This CDR3 region has 14 residues. Germline CDR1 MDHEN, CDR2 SYDVKM. The CDR3 DNA reads TGTGCCAGCAGCTCGGGAGGCTCTAATGAAAAACTGTTTTTT. This sequence encodes CASSSGGSNEKLFF. Together with reference TRBV28 and TRBJ1-4, the CDR3 gives the full variable domain: DVKVTQSSRYLVKRTGEKVFLECVQDMDHENMFWYRQDPGLGLRLIYFSYDVKMKEKGDIPEGYSVSREKKERFSLILESASTNQTSMYLCASSSGGSNEKLFFGSGTQLSVL.

By share, this clonotype ranks as large. The V call is TRBV28, the J call TRBJ2-1; D is perhaps TRBD2 (6 bases). CDR3 length: 15 amino acids. The V end lost 8 bases, the J end lost 7 bases, and 21 bases lay between the germline ends. CDR1 and CDR2 from the germline V gene are MDHEN and SYDVKM. CDR3 coding DNA: TGTGCCAGCCATGCCTCCGGGGGTGGCCCAAATGAGCAGTTCTTC. Translating gives CASHASGGGPNEQFF.

This clonotype is labeled medium-sized. V gene TRBV7-2 combines with J gene TRBJ2-3; 9 nucleotides align to TRBD1. Looked up from germline, CDR1 is SGHTA and CDR2 is FQGNSA. V trimming: 8 bases; J trimming: 1 base; junction bases outside the gene matches: 13. This CDR3 spans 17 amino acids. The chain's CDR3 is CASGKSTGGSGTDTQYF. CDR3 DNA: TGTGCCAGCGGGAAGTCGACAGGGGGTTCAGGCACAGATACGCAGTATTTT.

This clonotype was detected a few times. The chain carries TRBV12-3 or TRBV12-4 and TRBJ2-7, with a tentative D call TRBD1 (5 bases). CDR3 length equals 15 residues. The V end was cut by 1 base, the J end by 3 bases, with 13 bases between. CDR3: CASSLEGPGNYEQYF. The CDR3 DNA is TGTGCCAGCAGTTTAGAGGGTCCAGGGAACTACGAGCAGTACTTC.

Judged by abundance, this clonotype is large (0.1 to 1%). This chain links TRBV5-5 with TRBJ2-1, with 7 bases matching TRBD2. Germline CDR1 SGHKS, CDR2 YYEKEE (reference sequence). There are 15 residues in the CDR3. The V and J ends lost 4 bases and 0 bases, in that order; junction bases with no gene match: 4. Here the CDR3 DNA reads TGTGCCAGCAGCAAAACTAGCGACTCCTACAATGAGCAGTTCTTC. Its translation: CASSKTSDSYNEQFF.

By share of the sample, this clonotype is hyperexpanded. DNA for the CDR3: TGTGCCAGCAGTTCTCTCGGAGGGGGACAGGAGGAAAAACTGTTTTTT. Its translation: CASSSLGGGQEEKLFF. The chain is built from TRBV25-1 and TRBJ1-4; TRBD1 aligns across 8 bases. V was pared by 5 bases and J by 8 bases, with 13 bases of the junction left unmatched. Germline V lookup: CDR1 MGHDK, CDR2 SYGVNS. This CDR3 spans 16 amino acids.

By sample fraction, this clonotype is medium-sized (0.01 to 0.1%). The chain is built from TRBV2 and TRBJ2-3; perhaps TRBD1 as D (6 bases). The CDR3 runs 14 residues. Germline CDR1 is SNHLY and CDR2 is FYNNEI. Between the trimmed V and J ends, which lost 7 bases and 4 bases, there was a span of 15 bases. The CDR3 DNA reads as TGTGCCAGCAACCCCCGCTCAGGGGCAGATACGCAGTATTTT. It yields the protein CASNPRSGADTQYF.

Concerning this clonotype itself: The junction does not match germline at one end; this may be a read error. V is TRBV4-3 and J is TRBJ1-5; D unclear. CDR1 is LGHNA and CDR2 is YSLEER in the germline V gene. The CDR3 spans 14 residues. For the CDR3, the DNA is TGCGCCAGCAGCCAAGACTTGGGCAATCGGCCCCAGCATTTT. Translating gives CASSQDLGNRPQHF.

This clonotype is medium-sized within its sample. V gene TRBV12-3 or TRBV12-4 combines with J gene TRBJ1-1; 7 bases are shared with TRBD1. J was trimmed by 7 bases and V by 5 bases; bases with no gene match: 13. The CDR3 contains 15 residues. CDR3 loop: CASSILKDRLFEAFF. In DNA form, the CDR3 reads TGTGCCAGCAGTATCCTTAAGGACAGGCTTTTTGAAGCTTTCTTT.

This clonotype is termed medium-sized. The chain combines TRBV28 with TRBJ2-7; 8 nucleotides agree with TRBD2. CDR1 is MDHEN, CDR2 SYDVKM, per germline. J lost 1 base, V lost 7 bases, and 9 bases had no gene match. This CDR3 comprises 15 residues. As DNA, the CDR3 is TGTGCCAGCACCCCGGGGGGGTACACTTCCTACGAGCAGTACTTC. Translation gives CASTPGGYTSYEQYF.

This clonotype was detected only once. This could be a read error, since a much larger clone is one nucleotide away. The rearrangement links TRBV11-2 to TRBJ1-2, with unresolved D. This CDR3 contains 16 residues. Germline V lookup: CDR1 SGHAT, CDR2 FQNNGV. CDR3 DNA sequence: TGTGCCAGCAACTTAGCCGGGGTGGCATTCGGATATGGCTACACCTTC. This codes for CASNLAGVAFGYGYTF.

This clonotype counts as medium-sized (0.01 to 0.1%). J is TRBJ1-1 and V is TRBV27, with a tentative D call TRBD1 (5 bases). The CDR3 covers 18 residues. The germline CDR1 and CDR2 sequences are MNHEY and SMNVEV (reference sequence). Trimming cost V 1 base and J 0 bases, with 18 bases left between them. The CDR3 here is CASSLWGTDQTLNTEAFF. In nucleotides, the CDR3 is TGTGCCAGCAGTTTATGGGGGACGGATCAAACCTTGAACACTGAAGCTTTCTTT.